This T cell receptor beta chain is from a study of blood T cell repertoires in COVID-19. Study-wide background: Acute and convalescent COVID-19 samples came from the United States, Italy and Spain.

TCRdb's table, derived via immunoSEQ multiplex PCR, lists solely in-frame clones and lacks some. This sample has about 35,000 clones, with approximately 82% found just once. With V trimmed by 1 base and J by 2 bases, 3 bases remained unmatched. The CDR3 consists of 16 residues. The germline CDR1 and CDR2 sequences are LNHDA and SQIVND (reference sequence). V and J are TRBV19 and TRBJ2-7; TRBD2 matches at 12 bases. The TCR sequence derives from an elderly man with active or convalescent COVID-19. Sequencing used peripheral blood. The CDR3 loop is CASSIGWTSGAYEQYF. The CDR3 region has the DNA TGTGCCAGTAGTATAGGTTGGACTAGCGGGGCCTACGAGCAGTACTTC.